The 19 T cell receptor beta chains below all came from one sample that was sequenced in a study of cytomegalovirus exposure and HLA in healthy donors. Primers for the PCR totalled 60 Vbeta and 13 Jbeta. Sequenced by immunoSEQ multiplex PCR; TCRdb stores in-frame clones only, minus some. The table records 130,000 to 150,000 clones, around 75% of them present only once. The source material was PBMCs. Receptors were obtained from a female donor in good health and CMV-seronegative.

This clone came up a few times. The chain is built from TRBV19 and TRBJ1-1; D is ambiguous. With 7 bases removed from V and 0 bases from J, the gap between germline ends came to 15 bases. CDR1 is LNHDA and CDR2 is SQIVND in the germline V gene (reference sequence). The CDR3 covers 15 residues. CDR3 amino acids: CASTNSYLVNTEAFF. The CDR3 DNA sequence: TGTGCCAGTACCAACAGTTACCTCGTGAACACTGAAGCTTTCTTT.

The J gene is TRBJ2-7, the V gene TRBV28; a weak D match, TRBD2 (5 bases). Per the germline V gene, CDR1 is MDHEN and CDR2 is SYDVKM. The CDR3 spans 14 residues. The V end was cut by 10 bases, the J end by 0 bases, with 16 bases between. CDR3 sequence: CATVLSGSSYEQYF. The CDR3 region has the DNA TGTGCCACCGTCTTGAGCGGCAGCTCCTACGAGCAGTACTTC.

This clone appeared a few times. V usage is TRBV6-6 and J usage is TRBJ2-3; the D is unclear. From germline, CDR1 is MNHNY and CDR2 SVGAGI (reference sequence). Trimming cost V 2 bases and J 3 bases, with 9 bases left between them. The CDR3 is 14 amino acids. The CDR3 DNA follows: TGTGCCAGCAGTTACCCGGGTGCGACAGATACGCAGTATTTT. Amino acids: CASSYPGATDTQYF.

The rearrangement links TRBV2 to TRBJ2-3; D unresolved. The CDR3 is 14 amino acids. Germline V gene sequence: CDR1 SNHLY, CDR2 FYNNEI. Trimming removed 10 bases from V and 1 base from J, with 15 bases in between. The CDR3 sequence: CATSPRSGTDTQYF. The DNA for the CDR3 is TGTGCCACCTCCCCGCGGTCGGGCACAGATACGCAGTATTTT.

V and J are TRBV7-9 and TRBJ1-6; D possibly corresponds to TRBD1 (6 bases). Trimming left V 5 bases short and J 11 bases short, with 22 bases between. CDR1 is SEHNR and CDR2 is FQNEAQ in the germline V gene (reference sequence). This CDR3 has 16 residues. CDR3 amino acids: CASSQTLNPGATPLHF. The CDR3 DNA reads TGTGCCAGCAGCCAAACCCTGAACCCAGGGGCGACACCCCTCCACTTT.

V is TRBV30 and J is TRBJ1-4; no clear D. With 3 bases removed from V and 8 bases from J, the gap between germline ends came to 16 bases. This CDR3 contains 14 residues. CDR1 is GTSNPN, CDR2 SVGIG, per germline (reference sequence). The CDR3 DNA is TGTGCCTGGAGAACGAGGAGGGAAGGCGAAAAACTGTTTTTT. Protein: CAWRTRREGEKLFF.

The chain uses TRBV7-9 and TRBJ1-1; D gene ambiguous. This CDR3 has 13 residues. CDR1 and CDR2 (germline): SEHNR, FQNEAQ (reference sequence). V was trimmed by 5 bases and J by 1 base, leaving 8 bases between them. The CDR3: CASSAGGNTEAFF. As DNA, the CDR3 is TGTGCCAGCAGCGCCGGAGGGAACACTGAAGCTTTCTTT.

V usage is TRBV5-6 and J usage is TRBJ2-7; 12 nucleotides match TRBD1. The CDR3 has 15 amino acids. V shed 4 bases, J shed 6 bases, and the junction held 8 bases outside the gene matches. Germline CDR1 and CDR2: SGHDT and YYEEEE. CDR3 residues: CASSTGTGGAAEQYF. CDR3 nucleotides: TGTGCCAGCAGCACCGGGACAGGGGGCGCGGCCGAGCAGTACTTC.

This clone has just a few counts. V is TRBV6-1 and J is TRBJ1-3; D is uncertain. The germline V gene has CDR1 MNHNS and CDR2 SASEGT. The length of the CDR3 is 15 residues. The germline V and J ends were trimmed by 1 base and 1 base, with 8 bases remaining between them. The CDR3 sequence is CASSEGRISGNTIYF. DNA for the CDR3: TGTGCCAGCAGTGAAGGGCGGATATCTGGAAACACCATATATTTT.

V is TRBV28 and J is TRBJ1-6; D is perhaps TRBD1 (5 bases). The germline CDR1 and CDR2 sequences are MDHEN and SYDVKM. CDR3 length equals 14 residues. Deletions cut 6 bases from V and 13 bases from J, with 19 bases between. The CDR3 nucleotides read TGTGCCAGCAGCTTCCCAAACCAGGGTCGGCCCCTCCACTTT. This gives the protein CASSFPNQGRPLHF.

This chain links TRBV5-1 with TRBJ2-1, with 7 bases identical to TRBD2. The germline CDR1 and CDR2 sequences are SGHRS and YFSETQ. The junction had 0 bases not matched to a gene; V was cut back by 0 bases and J by 3 bases. The length of the CDR3 is 14 residues. The CDR3 protein is CASSLASGYNEQFF. In DNA, the CDR3 is TGCGCCAGCAGCTTGGCTAGCGGCTACAATGAGCAGTTCTTC.

Only one count was recorded for this clone. The junction shows a germline mismatch at one end, possibly a read error. The chain employs TRBV7-7 and TRBJ2-5; the match to TRBD1 covers 10 bases. CDR3 length: 14 amino acids. Germline CDR1 is SSHAT and CDR2 is FNYEAQ (reference sequence). The CDR3 here is CASSRDRGAETQYF. The CDR3 DNA sequence: TGTGCTAGCAGCCGGGACAGGGGTGCAGAGACCCAGTACTTC.

This clone appeared once. Other DNA sequences within the sample encode an identical CDR3. The rearrangement links TRBV27 to TRBJ1-5; D is uncertain. Trimming left V 6 bases short and J 3 bases short, with 6 bases between. The CDR3 totals 12 residues. Germline CDR1 and CDR2: MNHEY and SMNVEV (reference sequence). The CDR3 DNA sequence: TGTGCCAGCAGCCCTCTCAATCAGCCCCAGCATTTT. Translated: CASSPLNQPQHF.

CDR3 amino acids: CASSEKGLAGAILTGELFF. The CDR3 DNA follows: TGTGCCAGCAGTGAAAAGGGACTAGCGGGGGCTATACTCACCGGGGAGCTGTTTTTT. The rearrangement joins TRBV2 to TRBJ2-2; the match to TRBD2 covers 14 bases. Germline trimming cut 2 bases from V and 4 bases from J; bases unmatched to any gene: 9. The CDR3 runs to 19 residues. The germline V gene encodes CDR1 SNHLY and CDR2 FYNNEI.

This clone was found many times. The rearrangement links TRBV9 to TRBJ2-2; 11 nucleotides agree with TRBD1. This CDR3 contains 15 residues. V shed 4 bases and J 6 bases; nucleotides not matched to a gene: 5. The germline V gene has CDR1 SGDLS and CDR2 YYNGEE. The CDR3 region has the DNA TGTGCCAGCAGCTACACGGACAGGGGGCCCGGGGAGCTGTTTTTT. This encodes CASSYTDRGPGELFF.

V usage is TRBV12-5 and J usage is TRBJ1-4; 10 bases match TRBD1. V dropped 4 bases and J dropped 7; count of bases not matched to a gene: 3. Germline CDR1 and CDR2: LGHNT and FRNRAP. This CDR3 contains 14 residues. The chain's CDR3 is CASGSTGGGEKLFF. CDR3 nucleotide sequence: TGTGCTAGTGGTTCGACAGGGGGCGGTGAAAAACTGTTTTTT.

DNA of the CDR3: TGTGCCAGCAGTGCGGGGATGACTAGCGGCAAAAACATTCAGTACTTC. It codes for CASSAGMTSGKNIQYF. V and J are TRBV2 and TRBJ2-4, with 9 positions matching TRBD2. Germline assignment: CDR1 SNHLY and CDR2 FYNNEI. CDR3 size: 16 residues. J was trimmed by 3 bases and V by 4 bases; bases with no gene match: 7.

The chain couples TRBV7-9 to TRBJ2-3; TRBD1 agrees at 9 bases. Germline V gene data show CDR1 as SEHNR and CDR2 as FQNEAQ (reference sequence). With 6 bases clipped from V and 13 bases from J, the junction kept 14 bases outside the gene matches. The CDR3 is 14 amino acids. The CDR3 sequence is CASSPVPGQGLEYF. CDR3 DNA sequence: TGTGCCAGCAGTCCAGTCCCGGGACAGGGTTTGGAGTATTTT.

This chain connects TRBV20-1 to TRBJ2-1, with 7 bases lining up with TRBD1. Germline values: CDR1 DFQATT, CDR2 SNEGSKA (reference sequence). The CDR3 runs 11 residues. V was clipped by 6 bases and J by 6 bases; unmatched bases: 2. The DNA for the CDR3 is TGCAGTGCCGGACAGGCCAATGAGCAGTTCTTC. It yields the protein CSAGQANEQFF.